This T cell receptor beta chain was sequenced during a study of blood T cell repertoires in COVID-19. Study details: T cells, B-cell-depleted T cells, or PBMCs provided the cDNA or gDNA that served as material.

Repertoires were generated with immunoSEQ multiplex PCR, while TCRdb's copy carries only in-frame clones and drops some. The sample has 200,000 to 250,000 clones, about four fifths seen once. The V gene's germline CDR1 is SGDLS and CDR2 YYNGEE. The CDR3 extends over 13 amino acids. The ends were cut back, 0 bases at V and 5 bases at J, with 8 bases in the middle. Study members were between about 18 and 100 years old and lived in approximately 25 US regions. This clone showed up just a few times. The sample comprised PBMCs or T cells enriched from blood (not recorded which). The V and J genes are TRBV9 and TRBJ2-5, with a possible D match to TRBD1 (5 bases). The TCR sequence derives from a woman aged 35 to 49 who had been exposed to COVID-19. CDR3 loop: CASSVARAETQYF. CDR3 nucleotides: TGTGCCAGCAGCGTAGCCAGGGCTGAGACCCAGTACTTC.